Here is one T cell receptor (beta chain) with its context. What it recognizes is unknown. Treatment given: approximately nine-day PBMC culture with coronavirus spike peptide pools or control peptides (ViraFEST assay). TCR sequencing followed the expansion of antigen-specific T cells with peptide pools in ViraFEST. The CDR3 totals 15 residues. CDR1 MNHNS and CDR2 SASEGT come from the germline V gene. The V and J ends lost 7 bases and 0 bases respectively, with 13 bases between them. This sample was taken from a study of vaccination and CD4 T cells after COVID-19. The Oncomine TCR Beta short-read assay sequenced DNA from cultured CD4+ T cells. TCRdb used MiXCR to reprocess the PCR reads, holding one entry per CDR3 protein. Of under 20,000 distinct CDR3 sequences detected, about four fifths appear once; the ten largest clones hold 17%.

This specimen was CD4+ T cells from blood, cultured in vitro, taken after SARS-CoV-2 vaccination. The TCR comes from a human donor who received a COVID-19 vaccine. The rearrangement joins TRBV6-1 to TRBJ2-1; D might be TRBD1 or TRBD2, each matching 5 bases. The CDR3 loop reads CASTRDASSYNEQFF. The CDR3 coding sequence is TGTGCCAGCACCCGGGACGCGAGCTCCTACAATGAGCAGTTCTTC.